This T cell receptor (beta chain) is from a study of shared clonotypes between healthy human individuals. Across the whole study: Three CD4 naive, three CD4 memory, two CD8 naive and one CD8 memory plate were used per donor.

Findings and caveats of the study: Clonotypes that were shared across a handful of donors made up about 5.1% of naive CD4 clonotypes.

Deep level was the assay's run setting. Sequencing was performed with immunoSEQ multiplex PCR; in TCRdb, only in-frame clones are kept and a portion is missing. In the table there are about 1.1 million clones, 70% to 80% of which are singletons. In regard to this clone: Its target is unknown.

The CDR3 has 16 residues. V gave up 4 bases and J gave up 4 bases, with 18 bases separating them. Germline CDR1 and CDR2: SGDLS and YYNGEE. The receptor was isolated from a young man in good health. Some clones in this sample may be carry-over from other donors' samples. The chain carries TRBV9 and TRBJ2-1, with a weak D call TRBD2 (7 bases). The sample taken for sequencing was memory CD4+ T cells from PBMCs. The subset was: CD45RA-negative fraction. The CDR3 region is CASSPRGAGIYNEQFF. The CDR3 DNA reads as TGTGCCAGCAGCCCCCGGGGGGCGGGGATATACAATGAGCAGTTCTTC.